This T cell receptor (beta chain) was retrieved from a study of OX40 agonist ivuxolimab in advanced cancers. Data came from immunoSEQ multiplex PCR; TCRdb stores just in-frame clones and leaves some out. The sample contains tens of thousands of clones, over 65% of which appear only once. This material consisted of CD4+ or CD8+ T cells sorted from blood, taken in a trial of the OX40 agonist ivuxolimab. This TCR derives from an adult with an advanced solid tumor such as melanoma, head and neck, liver or kidney cancer.

The CDR3 DNA reads TGTGCCAGCAGTTACACGGGTGCTAGGGGCTACACCTTC. Its protein product is CASSYTGARGYTF. This sequence joins TRBV6-5 and TRBJ1-2; D is unresolved. The V gene lost 2 bases and the J gene lost 8 bases, with 12 bases spanning the gap. Germline V gene lookup returns CDR1 MNHEY and CDR2 SVGAGI. This CDR3 comprises 13 residues.